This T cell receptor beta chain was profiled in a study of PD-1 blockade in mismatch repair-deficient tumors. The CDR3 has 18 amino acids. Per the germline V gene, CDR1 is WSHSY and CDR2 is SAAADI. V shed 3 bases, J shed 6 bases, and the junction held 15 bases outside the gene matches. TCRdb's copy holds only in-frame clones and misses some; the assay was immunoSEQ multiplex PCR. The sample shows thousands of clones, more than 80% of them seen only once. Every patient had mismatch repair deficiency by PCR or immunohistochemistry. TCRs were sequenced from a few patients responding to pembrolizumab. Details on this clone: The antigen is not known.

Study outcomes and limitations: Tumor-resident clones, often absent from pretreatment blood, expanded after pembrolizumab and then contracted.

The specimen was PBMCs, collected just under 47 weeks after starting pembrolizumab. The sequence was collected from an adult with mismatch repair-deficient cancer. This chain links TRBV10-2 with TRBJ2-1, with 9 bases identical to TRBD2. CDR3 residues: CASSDETSGWNGFNEQFF. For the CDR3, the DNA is TGCGCCAGCAGTGACGAAACTAGCGGGTGGAACGGGTTCAATGAGCAGTTCTTC.